A single sample gave rise to the 5 T cell receptor beta chains below, sequenced in a study of molecular identifiers for immune sequencing clone quantification. TCRdb analysed the PCR reads with MiXCR anew, one entry per CDR3 protein. The sample has hundreds of thousands of distinct CDR3 sequences, approximately 20% seen once. The sequenced sample consisted of naive CD8+ T cells from blood, with Jurkat cell RNA spiked in. Indicated subset: FACS-sorted CD8+CD4-CCR7+CD45RA+ naive T cells. The receptors come from a human donor in good health. Some libraries in this study had Jurkat cell RNA spiked in.

At least ten counts were recorded for this clonotype. This sequence joins TRBV5-4 and TRBJ2-7, with TRBD1 as a possible D gene (5 bases). Per germline, CDR1 SGHNT and CDR2 YYREEE (reference sequence). Deletions cut 5 bases from V and 2 bases from J, with 11 bases between. CDR3 length equals 13 residues. This chain's CDR3 is CASSGAGTYEQYF. The CDR3 nucleotides read TGTGCCAGCAGTGGGGCAGGGACCTACGAGCAGTACTTC.

The sample holds one count of this clonotype. A clone one base away is much larger, so this may be a read error. The chain is built from TRBV12-3 or TRBV12-4 and TRBJ1-1; D call uncertain. The CDR3 is 13 residues long. CDR3 in amino acids: CASSLGELTGAFF. The CDR3 nucleotides read TGTGCCAGCAGTTTAGGTGAGCTGACTGGAGCTTTCTTT.

This clonotype appeared a few times. This chain links TRBV20-1 with TRBJ2-7, with D perhaps matching TRBD1 or TRBD2 (5 bases each). The CDR3 loop spans 13 amino acids. V lost 5 bases, J lost 0 bases, and 11 bases lay in between. Germline CDR1 is DFQATT and CDR2 is SNEGSKA (reference sequence). The CDR3 sequence: CSARPRGSYEQYF. As DNA, the CDR3 is TGCAGTGCTCGTCCGAGGGGCTCCTACGAGCAGTACTTC.

This clonotype was recorded at least ten times. This chain links TRBV28 with TRBJ1-1; D is undetermined. The CDR3 extends over 17 amino acids. Germline CDR1 MDHEN, CDR2 SYDVKM. The ends were cut back, 6 bases at V and 1 base at J, with 21 bases in the middle. CDR3 coding DNA: TGTGCCAGCAGCCCCCTGGGCAGAAAACTACCGAACACTGAAGCTTTCTTT. This gives the protein CASSPLGRKLPNTEAFF.

This clonotype was observed at least ten times. The chain has TRBV19 and TRBJ1-5, with D possibly TRBD1 on 5 matching bases. This CDR3 comprises 15 residues. CDR1 and CDR2 (germline): LNHDA, SQIVND (reference sequence). Trimming shortened V by 5 bases and J by 0 bases, and 11 bases separated the two germline ends. The CDR3: CASSPDSYSNQPQHF. In DNA form, the CDR3 reads TGTGCCAGTAGTCCAGACAGTTATAGCAATCAGCCCCAGCATTTT.